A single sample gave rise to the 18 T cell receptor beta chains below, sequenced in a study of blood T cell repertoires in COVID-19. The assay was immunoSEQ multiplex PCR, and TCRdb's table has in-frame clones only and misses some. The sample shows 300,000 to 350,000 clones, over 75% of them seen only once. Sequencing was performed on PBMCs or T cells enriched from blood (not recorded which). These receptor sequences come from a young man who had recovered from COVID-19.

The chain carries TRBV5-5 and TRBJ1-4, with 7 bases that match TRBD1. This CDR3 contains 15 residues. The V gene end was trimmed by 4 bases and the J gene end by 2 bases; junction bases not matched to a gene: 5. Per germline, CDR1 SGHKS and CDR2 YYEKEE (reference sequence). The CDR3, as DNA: TGTGCCAGCAGCGTAGGGACAGTTACTAATGAAAAACTGTTTTTT. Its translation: CASSVGTVTNEKLFF.

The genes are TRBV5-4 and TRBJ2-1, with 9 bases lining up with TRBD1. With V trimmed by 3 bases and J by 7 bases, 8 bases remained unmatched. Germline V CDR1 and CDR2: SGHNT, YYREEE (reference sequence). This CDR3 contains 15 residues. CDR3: CASSSKETGGNEQFF. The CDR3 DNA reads TGTGCCAGCAGCTCCAAGGAGACAGGGGGGAATGAGCAGTTCTTC.

For the CDR3, the DNA is TGTGCCAGCAGCCACTCCGATGAGCAGTTCTTC. It is translated as CASSHSDEQFF. This chain connects TRBV12-3 or TRBV12-4 to TRBJ2-1; D is unresolved. Trimming pared 6 bases from V and 8 bases from J, leaving 8 bases between. The CDR3 totals 11 residues.

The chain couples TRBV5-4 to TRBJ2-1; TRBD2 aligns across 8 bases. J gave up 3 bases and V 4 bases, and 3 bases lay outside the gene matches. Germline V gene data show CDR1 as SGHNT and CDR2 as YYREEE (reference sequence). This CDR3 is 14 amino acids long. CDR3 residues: CASSQGLGYNEQFF. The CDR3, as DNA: TGTGCCAGCAGCCAGGGACTAGGCTACAATGAGCAGTTCTTC.

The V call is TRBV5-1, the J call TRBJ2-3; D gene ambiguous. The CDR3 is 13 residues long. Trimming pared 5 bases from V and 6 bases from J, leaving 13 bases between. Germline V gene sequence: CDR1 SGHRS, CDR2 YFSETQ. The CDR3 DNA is TGCGCCAGCAGTTACGTCCTAGGCGATACGCAGTATTTT. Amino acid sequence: CASSYVLGDTQYF.

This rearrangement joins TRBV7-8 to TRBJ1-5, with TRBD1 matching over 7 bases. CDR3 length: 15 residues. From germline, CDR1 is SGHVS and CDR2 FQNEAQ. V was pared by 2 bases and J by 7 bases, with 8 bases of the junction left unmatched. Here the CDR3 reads CASSLLTGVGQPQHF. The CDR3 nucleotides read TGTGCCAGCAGCTTACTCACAGGGGTAGGACAGCCCCAGCATTTT. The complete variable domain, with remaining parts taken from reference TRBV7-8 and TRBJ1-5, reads GAGVSQSPRYKVAKRGQDVALRCDPISGHVSLFWYQQALGQGPEFLTYFQNEAQLDKSGLPSDRFFAERPEGSVSTLKIQRTQQEDSAVYLCASSLLTGVGQPQHFGDGTRLSIL.

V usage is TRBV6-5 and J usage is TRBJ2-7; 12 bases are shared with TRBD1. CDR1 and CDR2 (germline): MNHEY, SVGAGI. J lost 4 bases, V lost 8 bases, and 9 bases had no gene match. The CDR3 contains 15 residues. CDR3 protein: CASQFLGQGAYEQYF. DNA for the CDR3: TGTGCCAGCCAGTTCCTGGGACAGGGGGCTTACGAGCAGTACTTC.

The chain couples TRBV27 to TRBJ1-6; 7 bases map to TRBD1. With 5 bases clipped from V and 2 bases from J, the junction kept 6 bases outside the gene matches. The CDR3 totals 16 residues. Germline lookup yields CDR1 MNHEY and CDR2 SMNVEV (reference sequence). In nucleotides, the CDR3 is TGTGCCAGCAGTCCTCGGACAGGCACCTATAATTCACCCCTCCACTTT. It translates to CASSPRTGTYNSPLHF.

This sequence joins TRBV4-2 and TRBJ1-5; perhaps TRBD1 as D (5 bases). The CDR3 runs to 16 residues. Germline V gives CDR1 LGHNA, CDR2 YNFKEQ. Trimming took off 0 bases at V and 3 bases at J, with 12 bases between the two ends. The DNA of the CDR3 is TGTGCCAGCAGCCAAGATAGGTCAGGGAACAATCAGCCCCAGCATTTT. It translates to CASSQDRSGNNQPQHF.

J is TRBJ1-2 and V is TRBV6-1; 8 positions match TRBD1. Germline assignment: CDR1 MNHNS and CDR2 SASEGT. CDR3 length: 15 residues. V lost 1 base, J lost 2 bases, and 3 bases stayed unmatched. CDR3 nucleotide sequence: TGTGCCAGCAGTGAAGTGTGGACAGGGAACTATGGCTACACCTTC. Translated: CASSEVWTGNYGYTF.

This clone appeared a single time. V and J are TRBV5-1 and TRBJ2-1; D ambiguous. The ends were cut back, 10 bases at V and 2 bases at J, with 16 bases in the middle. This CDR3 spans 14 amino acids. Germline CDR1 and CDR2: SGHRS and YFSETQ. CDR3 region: CAGIHEPPYNEQFF. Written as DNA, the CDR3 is TGCGCCGGCATTCACGAGCCTCCCTACAATGAGCAGTTCTTC.

The CDR3 reads CASSRRGGLNYNEQFF. CDR3 DNA sequence: TGTGCCAGCAGCCGTAGAGGGGGACTAAATTACAATGAGCAGTTCTTC. The chain is built from TRBV5-4 and TRBJ2-1, with D possibly TRBD2 on 7 matching bases. The CDR3 length is 16 residues. Looked up from germline, CDR1 is SGHNT and CDR2 is YYREEE (reference sequence). The ends were cut back, 4 bases at V and 4 bases at J, with 18 bases in the middle.

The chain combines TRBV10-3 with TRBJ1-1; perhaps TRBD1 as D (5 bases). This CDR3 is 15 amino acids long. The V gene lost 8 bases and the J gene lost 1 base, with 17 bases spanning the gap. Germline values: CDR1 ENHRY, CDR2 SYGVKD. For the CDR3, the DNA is TGTGCCATCGCTACAGGTTGGATGGGGAACACTGAAGCTTTCTTT. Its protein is CAIATGWMGNTEAFF.

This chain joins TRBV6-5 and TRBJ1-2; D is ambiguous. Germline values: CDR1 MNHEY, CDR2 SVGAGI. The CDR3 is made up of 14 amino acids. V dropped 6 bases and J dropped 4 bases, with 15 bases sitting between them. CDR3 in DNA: TGTGCCAGCAGAGTCCAGGAGGGAACCTATGGCTACACCTTC. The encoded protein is CASRVQEGTYGYTF.

The CDR3 here is CASSPPSQGAGSVHGYTF. As DNA, the CDR3 is TGTGCCAGCTCACCACCGTCCCAGGGGGCCGGGTCGGTCCATGGCTACACCTTC. This rearrangement joins TRBV18 to TRBJ1-2, with TRBD1 matching 8 bases. V lost 0 bases to trimming and J lost 6 bases; unmatched junction nucleotides: 15. The CDR3 consists of 18 residues. CDR1 is KGHSH, CDR2 LQKENI, per germline.

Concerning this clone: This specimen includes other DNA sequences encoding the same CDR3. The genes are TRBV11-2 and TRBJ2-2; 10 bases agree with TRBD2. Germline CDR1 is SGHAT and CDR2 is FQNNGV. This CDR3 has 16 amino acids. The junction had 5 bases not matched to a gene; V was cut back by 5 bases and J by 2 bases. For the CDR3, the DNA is TGTGCCAGCAGCCCGAGGACTAGCGGCAACACCGGGGAGCTGTTTTTT. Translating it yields CASSPRTSGNTGELFF. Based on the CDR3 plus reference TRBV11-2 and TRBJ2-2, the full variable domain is EAGVAQSPRYKIIEKRQSVAFWCNPISGHATLYWYQQILGQGPKLLIQFQNNGVVDDSQLPKDRFSAERLKGVDSTLKIQPAKLEDSAVYLCASSPRTSGNTGELFFGEGSRLTVL.

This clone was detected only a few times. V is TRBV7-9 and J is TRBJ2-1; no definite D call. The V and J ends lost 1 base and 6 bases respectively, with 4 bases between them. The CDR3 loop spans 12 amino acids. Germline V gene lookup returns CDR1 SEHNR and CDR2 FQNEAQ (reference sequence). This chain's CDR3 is CASSLDGNEQFF. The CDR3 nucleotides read TGTGCCAGCAGCTTAGACGGCAATGAGCAGTTCTTC.

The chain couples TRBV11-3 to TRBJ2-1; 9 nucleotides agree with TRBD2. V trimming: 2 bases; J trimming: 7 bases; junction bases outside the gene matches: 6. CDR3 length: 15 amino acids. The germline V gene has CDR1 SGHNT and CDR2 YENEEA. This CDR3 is CASSLRGGAGNEQFF. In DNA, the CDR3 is TGTGCCAGCAGCTTACGCGGGGGGGCTGGGAATGAGCAGTTCTTC.